These T cell receptor beta chains were read from a single sample in a study of blood T cell repertoires in COVID-19. Clones were sequenced by immunoSEQ multiplex PCR, and TCRdb holds only the in-frame ones, with some missing. Here the sample spans 110,000 or so clones, 80% to 90% being singletons. Source material: peripheral blood. The receptors come from a woman aged 70 to 79 with acute or convalescent COVID-19. CDR3s include the opening cysteine and the closing phenylalanine or tryptophan. Each record gives: D gene, V gene, J gene, CDR3 length, CDR3 protein. D genes are given only for firm matches.

>TRBD2|TRBV28|TRBJ2-3|15
CASTSTSTGTDTQYF
>TRBD1|TRBV28|TRBJ2-3|13
CASSLSPRDREYF
>NA|TRBV5-4|TRBJ1-1|14
CASSPPDRNTEAFF
>TRBD1|TRBV28|TRBJ1-4|14
CASSLNRGGEKLFF
>TRBD1|TRBV5-1|TRBJ2-2|15
CASSVGQGGTGELFF
>NA|TRBV7-2|TRBJ2-7|15
CASSPNGGVTYEQYF
>TRBD1|TRBV6-5|TRBJ2-7|14
CASSYDRVNDEQYF
>NA|TRBV5-5|TRBJ1-2|16
CASSLGFGGDPYGYTF
>TRBD1|TRBV5-4|TRBJ1-3|17
CASSFPTGGASGNTIYF
>TRBD2|TRBV5-5|TRBJ2-1|14
CASRIAGPYNEQFF
>TRBD2|TRBV15|TRBJ2-3|17
CATSRGTSGPNTDTQYF
>TRBD1|TRBV19|TRBJ1-6|15
CASRIGTADNSPLHF
>NA|TRBV9|TRBJ2-3|14
CASSAGRSTDTQYF
>TRBD2|TRBV3-1/TRBV3-2|TRBJ2-3|16
CASSPRGLAGADTQYF
>TRBD1|TRBV12-3/TRBV12-4|TRBJ2-7|13
CASSRDSSYEQYF
>NA|TRBV28|TRBJ2-7|14
CASSSRGDGYEQYF
>TRBD1|TRBV11-3|TRBJ1-1|14
CASSPGQGSTEAFF
>NA|TRBV30|TRBJ1-1|12
CAWTSGDTEAFF
>NA|TRBV6-1|TRBJ2-7|15
CASSEDVRRPYEQYF
>TRBD2|TRBV19|TRBJ2-3|16
CASSTTSGGITDTQYF
>TRBD2|TRBV18|TRBJ2-7|17
CASSLGTSGRIGYEQYF
>NA|TRBV11-2|TRBJ1-5|14
CASSPVGGYQPQHF
>TRBD1|TRBV24-1|TRBJ1-1|14
CATSEGEGATEAFF
>TRBD1|TRBV28|TRBJ1-2|12
CASSLDRWFYTF
>TRBD2|TRBV10-2|TRBJ2-2|15
CASSERSSGGLELFF
>NA|TRBV7-3|TRBJ2-3|13
CASSEPGADTQYF
>NA|TRBV9|TRBJ1-3|14
CASSVWGGGNTIYF
>NA|TRBV28|TRBJ1-1|16
CASRTITGMLNTEAFF
>TRBD1|TRBV18|TRBJ2-2|17
CASSPTGTGVNTGELFF
>NA|TRBV5-8|TRBJ2-4|14
CASSRAGAKNIQYF
>TRBD1|TRBV19|TRBJ2-3|17
CASSMGTGRVSTDTQYF
>NA|TRBV5-4|TRBJ1-1|14
CASSPDRGWTEAFF
>NA|TRBV10-2|TRBJ2-1|13
CASKSAGNNEQFF
>TRBD1|TRBV5-1|TRBJ2-2|13
CASRDRHTGELFF
>NA|TRBV10-3|TRBJ2-3|12
CAISEATDTQYF
>TRBD2|TRBV27|TRBJ2-5|14
CASSPSGREETQYF
>NA|TRBV7-9|TRBJ1-5|16
CASSLSVGAINQPQHF
>TRBD2|TRBV5-4|TRBJ2-3|17
CASSWTSGRGGSNTQYF
>NA|TRBV9|TRBJ1-2|20
CASSVNPKFRTAAGNYGYTF
>NA|TRBV6-6|TRBJ1-2|15
CATRSGVAANYGYTF
>TRBD2|TRBV7-2|TRBJ2-3|15
CASSPTSGALDTQYF
>NA|TRBV5-4|TRBJ1-2|15
CASSLVGGAHYGYTF
>TRBD1|TRBV2|TRBJ1-1|16
CASRPRDRGVRTEAFF
>TRBD1|TRBV18|TRBJ1-2|16
CASSYSGTGGAYGYTF
>TRBD2|TRBV6-5|TRBJ2-7|14
CASSPIREVYEQYF
>NA|TRBV7-2|TRBJ1-2|15
CASSPIDYGPYGYTF
>NA|TRBV6-5|TRBJ2-2|14
CASSNRVNTGELFF
>NA|TRBV28|TRBJ2-2|14
CASSYRGSVGELFF
>NA|TRBV4-2|TRBJ1-3|15
CASSQAGGSGNTIYF
>NA|TRBV7-2|TRBJ2-2|13
CASSLGVSGELFF
>NA|TRBV4-3|TRBJ2-2|16
CASSQGRTRTTGELFF
>TRBD2|TRBV7-2|TRBJ2-5|15
CASSSDSGSGETQYF
>TRBD1|TRBV9|TRBJ1-1|15
CASSGRTGADTEAFF
>TRBD2|TRBV4-1|TRBJ2-3|22
CASSQERGPAVTSGRGPDTQYF
>TRBD1|TRBV6-2/TRBV6-3|TRBJ1-1|15
CASSYLRDRGNTAFF
>TRBD1|TRBV7-2|TRBJ1-2|16
CASSIRPGQGAYGYTF
>NA|TRBV18|TRBJ1-3|15
CASSPPGSSGNTIYF
>NA|TRBV4-2|TRBJ2-3|15
CASSQEGAVRDTQYF
>NA|TRBV19|TRBJ1-2|11
CASSAGNGYTF